The clone carrying this TCR beta chain was seen once. No antigen is known for it. Per the original data handling: Filtering differed because ImmunoSEQ produced junction-only sequences that carried no quality scores. This table comes from immunoSEQ multiplex PCR, and its TCRdb copy is limited to in-frame clones, with some not included. V, J and clone size reflect that table, while D and trimming were determined from the DNA. The data contain about 1.1 million clones, 77% of them singletons. With 7 bases removed from V and 2 bases from J, the gap between germline ends came to 8 bases. The CDR3 has 12 amino acids. Germline loops: CDR1 SNHLY, CDR2 FYNNEI. These data come from a study of shared clonotypes between healthy human individuals. Whole-study results and caveats: For naive CD4 cells, roughly 5% of clonotypes were shared across a few donors.

The chain joins TRBV2 to TRBJ1-2; perhaps TRBD1 as D (6 bases). This TCR derives from a man younger than 35 in good health. Some clones in this sample may be carry-over from other donors' samples. The sequencing input was memory CD4+ T cells from PBMCs. The subset here: CD45RA-negative fraction. DNA of the CDR3: TGTGCCAGCACTAGGGGGAACTATGGCTACACCTTC. It encodes CASTRGNYGYTF.